This TCR beta chain was sequenced in a study of shared clonotypes between healthy human individuals. Regarding the study as a whole: Estimated richness values were generally larger in naive subsets than in memory subsets. The low donor count limited represented genetic and exposure-history diversity.

The authors ran the assay at deep level. Libraries were prepared by immunoSEQ multiplex PCR; TCRdb keeps only in-frame clonotypes and omits some of them. Of 2 million or so clones detected, roughly 95% appear once; the ten largest clones hold more than 0.1%. As for this clone: The antigen remains undetermined.

Naive CD4+ cells were CD45RA-selected; the remaining cells were memory. The specimen was naive CD4+ T cells sorted from blood. Subset denoted: CD45RA+ positively selected. This clonotype was obtained from a man aged 18-30 years in good health.

CDR3 loop: CASSLGTSGGEPPGDEQFF. Here the CDR3 DNA reads TGTGCCAGCAGCTTGGGGACTAGCGGGGGAGAACCTCCAGGGGATGAGCAGTTCTTC. The V and J genes are TRBV7-9 and TRBJ2-1, with 14 bases aligning to TRBD2. The length of the CDR3 is 19 residues. Germline CDR1 and CDR2: SEHNR and FQNEAQ (reference sequence). Trimming took 3 bases from V and 8 from J; bases not matched to a gene: 15.